This T cell receptor (beta chain) came from a study of cytotoxic CD8 clonotypes in ibrutinib-treated CLL. Germline V gene lookup returns CDR1 MNHEY and CDR2 SMNVEV (reference sequence). V gave up 5 bases and J gave up 2 bases, with 12 bases separating them. This CDR3 is built from 14 residues. Findings of the study overall: Exceeding age-matched healthy donors, baseline clonality also tracked the counts of circulating CD8+ T cells. Clonotypes that were public were uncommon, and they contracted or stayed stable on treatment.

TCRdb's copy holds only in-frame clones and misses some; the assay was immunoSEQ multiplex PCR. Among around 310,000 clones, about 77% were seen once, and the ten largest hold 6.7%. Approximately 2.2 micrograms of genomic DNA from cryopreserved PBMCs went into TCR beta libraries. Remarks on this clone: The antigen is not known.

The TCR sequence derives from a human donor with chronic lymphocytic leukemia. This material consisted of PBMCs, taken before ibrutinib treatment. The rearrangement links TRBV27 to TRBJ2-5; weak D call: TRBD2 (6 bases). The CDR3 DNA follows: TGTGCCAGCAGTGAGCTAGCGAGACAAGAGACCCAGTACTTC. This sequence encodes CASSELARQETQYF.